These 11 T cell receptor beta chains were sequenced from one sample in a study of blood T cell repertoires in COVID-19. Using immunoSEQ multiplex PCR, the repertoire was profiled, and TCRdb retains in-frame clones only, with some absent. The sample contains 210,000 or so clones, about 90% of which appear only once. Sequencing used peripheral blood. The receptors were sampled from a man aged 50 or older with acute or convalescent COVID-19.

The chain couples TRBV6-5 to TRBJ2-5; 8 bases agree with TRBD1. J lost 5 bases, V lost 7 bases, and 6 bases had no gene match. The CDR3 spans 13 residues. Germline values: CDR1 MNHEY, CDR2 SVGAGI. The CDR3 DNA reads TGTGCCAGCAACAGGGGGTTTGGGGAGACCCAGTACTTC. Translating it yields CASNRGFGETQYF.

The CDR3 region is CASSYSYSPPETQYF. DNA for the CDR3: TGTGCCAGCAGTTACTCTTACAGTCCACCAGAGACCCAGTACTTC. The gene calls are TRBV6-2 or TRBV6-3 and TRBJ2-5; no firm D call. Germline V gives CDR1 MNHEY, CDR2 SVGEGT. The length of the CDR3 is 15 residues. Between the trimmed V and J ends, which lost 0 bases and 4 bases, there was a span of 12 bases.

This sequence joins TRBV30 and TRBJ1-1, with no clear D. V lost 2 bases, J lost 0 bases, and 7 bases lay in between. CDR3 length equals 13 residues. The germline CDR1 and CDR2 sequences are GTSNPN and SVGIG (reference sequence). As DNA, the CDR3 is TGTGCCTGGAGTCCGGGATTGAACACTGAAGCTTTCTTT. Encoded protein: CAWSPGLNTEAFF.

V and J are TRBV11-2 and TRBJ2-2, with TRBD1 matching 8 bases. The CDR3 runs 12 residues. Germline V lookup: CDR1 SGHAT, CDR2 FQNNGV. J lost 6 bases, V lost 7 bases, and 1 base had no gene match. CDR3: CASNRGAGELFF. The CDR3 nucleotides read TGTGCCAGCAACAGGGGGGCCGGGGAGCTGTTTTTT.

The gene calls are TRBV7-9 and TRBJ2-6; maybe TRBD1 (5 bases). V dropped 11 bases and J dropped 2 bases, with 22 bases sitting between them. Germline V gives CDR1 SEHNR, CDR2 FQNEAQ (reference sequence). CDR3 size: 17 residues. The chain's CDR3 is CAGLSHTDRTGANVLTF. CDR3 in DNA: TGTGCCGGCTTATCCCATACCGACAGAACTGGGGCCAACGTCCTGACTTTC.

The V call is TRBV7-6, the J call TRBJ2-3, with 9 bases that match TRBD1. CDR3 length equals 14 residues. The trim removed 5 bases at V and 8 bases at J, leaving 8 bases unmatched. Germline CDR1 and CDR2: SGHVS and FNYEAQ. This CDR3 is CASSRTGVRGTQYF. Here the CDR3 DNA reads TGTGCCAGCAGCCGGACAGGGGTGAGAGGTACGCAGTATTTT.

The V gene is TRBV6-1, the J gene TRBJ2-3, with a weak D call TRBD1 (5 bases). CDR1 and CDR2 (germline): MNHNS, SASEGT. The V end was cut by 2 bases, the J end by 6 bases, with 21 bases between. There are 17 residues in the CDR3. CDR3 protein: CASSEIPGNRFKDTQYF. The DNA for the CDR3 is TGTGCCAGCAGTGAAATCCCAGGGAATCGTTTCAAGGATACGCAGTATTTT.

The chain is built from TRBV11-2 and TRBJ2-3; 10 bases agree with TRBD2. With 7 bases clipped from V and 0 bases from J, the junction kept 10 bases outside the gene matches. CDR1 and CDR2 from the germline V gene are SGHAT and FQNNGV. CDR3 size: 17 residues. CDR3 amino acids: CASTSIQTSGSTDTQYF. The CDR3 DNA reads TGTGCCAGCACCTCTATTCAGACTAGCGGGAGCACAGATACGCAGTATTTT.

The CDR3 is CASSVGPRETQYF. The CDR3 coding sequence is TGTGCCAGCAGCGTAGGCCCCAGGGAGACCCAGTACTTC. This sequence joins TRBV9 and TRBJ2-5; D call uncertain. Germline CDR1 SGDLS, CDR2 YYNGEE. V was cut by 0 bases and J by 5 bases, with 8 bases left in between. This CDR3 has 13 residues.

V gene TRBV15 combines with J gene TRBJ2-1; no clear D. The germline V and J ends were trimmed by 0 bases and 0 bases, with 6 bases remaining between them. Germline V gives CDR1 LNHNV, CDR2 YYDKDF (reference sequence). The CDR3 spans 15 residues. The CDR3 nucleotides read TGTGCCACCAGCAGAGACCGAGTCTCCTACAATGAGCAGTTCTTC. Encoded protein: CATSRDRVSYNEQFF. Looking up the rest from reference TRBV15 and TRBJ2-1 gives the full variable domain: DAMVIQNPRYQVTQFGKPVTLSCSQTLNHNVMYWYQQKSSQAPKLLFHYYDKDFNNEADTPDNFQSRRPNTSFCFLDIRSPGLGDTAMYLCATSRDRVSYNEQFFGPGTRLTVL.

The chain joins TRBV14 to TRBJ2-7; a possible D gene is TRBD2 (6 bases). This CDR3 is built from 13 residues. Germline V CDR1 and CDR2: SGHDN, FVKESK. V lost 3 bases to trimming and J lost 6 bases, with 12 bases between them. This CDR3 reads CASSQIQGLEQYF. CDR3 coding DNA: TGTGCCAGCAGCCAGATTCAGGGACTCGAGCAGTACTTC.